The clone carrying this T cell receptor (beta chain) was counted only a few times. Its antigen is not identified. Profiling relied on immunoSEQ multiplex PCR, and the TCRdb table lists in-frame clones only, not all of them. The data hold 25,000 to 30,000 clones, with around 87% observed a single time. These data are taken from a study of T cells in narcolepsy. Study overall: Donors had narcolepsy type 1 or type 2, or were healthy controls.

This CDR3 spans 12 amino acids. V shed 1 base, J shed 12 bases, and the junction held 3 bases outside the gene matches. From germline, CDR1 is SGHTA and CDR2 FQGNSA. General study findings and limits: Reportedly, autoreactive clonotypes were serially detected in patients' blood but not controls'. Same-patient CSF and blood CD4+ T cell clonotypes included HCRT-specific and TRIB2-specific autoreactive ones.

The sequenced sample consisted of memory (CD45RA-) CD4+ T cells from blood. The TCR was taken from a human donor in good health. The J gene is TRBJ2-1, the V gene TRBV7-2, with 7 bases lining up with TRBD2. CDR3 coding DNA: TGTGCCAGCAGCTTAGTGGGAGGGACGCAGTTCTTC. Its translation: CASSLVGGTQFF.